A selection of T cell receptor beta chains follows, all from one sample in a study of T cells in Graves' hyperthyroidism and ophthalmopathy. TCRdb re-called the multiplex PCR reads with MiXCR, one entry per CDR3 protein. The sample includes 500,000 to 650,000 distinct CDR3 sequences, approximately 17% of them seen just once. Sequencing was done on a sample of blood. Receptors originate from a woman under 30 with Graves' ophthalmopathy. CDR3s include the opening cysteine and the closing phenylalanine or tryptophan. D genes are given only for firm matches. Only some rows state a clone size, as once, few, many or a class for expanded clones.

d_call	clone_size	v_call	j_call	cdr3_aa	cdr3_nt
TRBD2	many	TRBV20-1	TRBJ2-7	CSANPTAGVSYEQYF	TGCAGTGCAAACCCTACGGCGGGAGTCTCCTACGAGCAGTACTTC
TRBD1	-	TRBV11-2	TRBJ2-4	CASSLEGPGGNIQYF	TGCGCCAGCAGCCTAGAAGGGCCAGGGGGAAACATTCAGTACTTC
-	many	TRBV3-1	TRBJ2-1	CASSQTPGNEQFF	TGTGCCAGCAGCCAGACACCGGGAAATGAGCAGTTCTTC
-	few	TRBV4-2	TRBJ2-2	CASSQDPPGRDGTGELFF	TGTGCCAGCAGCCAAGATCCCCCTGGCCGGGATGGTACCGGGGAGCTGTTTTTT
-	many	TRBV12-3/TRBV12-4	TRBJ2-7	CASSPGGKYQGYEQYF	TGTGCCAGCTCCCCCGGAGGGAAGTACCAGGGGTACGAGCAGTACTTC
TRBD1	few	TRBV9	TRBJ2-1	CASSAGQGMGEQFF	TGTGCCAGCAGCGCCGGACAGGGGATGGGTGAGCAGTTCTTC
-	many	TRBV30	TRBJ1-1	CAWTVEMNTEAFF	TGTGCCTGGACTGTCGAGATGAACACTGAAGCTTTCTTT
-	many	TRBV7-8	TRBJ2-5	CASTKLPGLGQETQYF	TGTGCCAGCACCAAACTTCCGGGACTGGGGCAAGAGACCCAGTACTTC
TRBD1	many	TRBV14	TRBJ2-1	CASSDGTGNNEQFF	TGTGCCAGCAGCGACGGGACAGGGAACAATGAGCAGTTCTTC
TRBD1	many	TRBV28	TRBJ2-7	CASSFKGQGSYEQYF	TGTGCCAGCAGTTTCAAAGGACAGGGCTCCTACGAGCAGTACTTC
TRBD1	many	TRBV30	TRBJ1-4	CAWSPGTGGNEKLFF	TGTGCCTGGAGCCCTGGGACAGGGGGTAATGAAAAACTGTTTTTT
-	-	TRBV6-1	TRBJ1-6	CASSELGGDSPLHF	TGTGCCAGCAGTGAATTAGGAGGGGATTCACCCCTCCACTTT
TRBD1	-	TRBV6-1	TRBJ1-5	CASKTTGNQPQHF	TGTGCCAGCAAAACGACAGGGAATCAGCCCCAGCATTTT
TRBD1	-	TRBV27	TRBJ1-2	CASSHNRQGLGYGYTF	TGTGCCAGCAGTCACAACCGACAGGGGCTGGGGTATGGCTACACCTTC
TRBD1	many	TRBV5-6	TRBJ1-2	CASSLGQPNYGYTF	TGTGCCAGCAGTTTGGGACAGCCAAACTATGGCTACACCTTC
-	many	TRBV3-1	TRBJ2-5	CASSQVTQYF	TGTGCCAGCAGCCAAGTTACCCAGTACTTC
-	many	TRBV6-1	TRBJ1-1	CASTRRGDAAMNTEAFF	TGTGCCAGCACCCGACGGGGGGACGCGGCCATGAACACTGAAGCTTTCTTT
-	many	TRBV14	TRBJ2-2	CASSQVTSPNTGELFF	TGTGCCAGCAGCCAAGTAACTAGCCCTAACACCGGGGAGCTGTTTTTT
TRBD2	many	TRBV7-2	TRBJ2-5	CASSLEGLAGAAQYF	TGTGCCAGCAGCTTAGAGGGACTAGCGGGAGCGGCCCAGTACTTC
-	-	TRBV6-1	TRBJ1-2	CASSYRGTQIDGYTF	TGTGCCAGCAGTTACCGCGGCACTCAGATCGATGGCTACACCTTC
-	-	TRBV6-2/TRBV6-3	TRBJ2-3	CASSYPTSSRDTQYF	TGTGCCAGCAGTTACCCGACGTCGTCCAGGGATACGCAGTATTTT
-	many	TRBV6-1	TRBJ2-5	CASSYGLRKTQYF	TGTGCCAGCAGTTACGGGCTTCGGAAGACCCAGTACTTC
-	few	TRBV6-1	TRBJ2-7	CASSTRAGSSYEQYF	TGTGCCAGCAGCACCCGAGCGGGCTCCTCCTACGAGCAGTACTTC
TRBD1	many	TRBV6-1	TRBJ2-7	CASISRDSTYEQYF	TGTGCCAGCATCTCCAGGGACAGCACATACGAGCAGTACTTC
TRBD2	many	TRBV6-4	TRBJ2-3	CASSERETDTQYF	TGTGCCAGCAGTGAGCGGGAGACAGATACGCAGTATTTT
TRBD1	many	TRBV6-1	TRBJ2-7	CASSESGQVYYEQYF	TGTGCCAGCAGTGAATCGGGACAGGTTTACTACGAGCAGTACTTC
-	few	TRBV6-2/TRBV6-3	TRBJ2-5	CASSGYEETQYF	TGTGCCAGCAGCGGTTATGAGGAGACCCAGTACTTC
-	many	TRBV13	TRBJ2-2	CASRYSGELFF	TGTGCCAGCAGATACAGCGGGGAGCTGTTTTTT
-	few	TRBV28	TRBJ1-6	CASSIPGQAGSPLHF	TGTGCCAGCAGTATACCGGGACAAGCGGGTTCACCCCTCCACTTT
TRBD2	few	TRBV7-9	TRBJ2-5	CASSRGDPKTQYF	TGTGCCAGCAGCCGGGGGGACCCTAAGACCCAGTACTTC
-	many	TRBV5-1	TRBJ2-7	CASSALENTYEQYF	TGCGCCAGCAGCGCTCTTGAAAACACCTACGAGCAGTACTTC
-	many	TRBV6-1	TRBJ2-7	CASSEVQGPYEQYF	TGTGCCAGCAGTGAAGTGCAGGGTCCCTACGAGCAGTACTTC
TRBD2	-	TRBV29-1	TRBJ2-3	CSVGLAGSTDTQYF	TGCAGCGTTGGACTAGCGGGAAGCACAGATACGCAGTATTTT
TRBD1	-	TRBV4-2	TRBJ2-1	CASSQVGDRHNEQFF	TGTGCCAGCAGCCAAGTTGGGGACAGGCACAATGAGCAGTTCTTC
-	-	TRBV6-2/TRBV6-3	TRBJ2-1	CASSYGGLYEQFF	TGTGCCAGCAGTTATGGAGGGTTGTATGAGCAGTTCTTC
-	many	TRBV20-1	TRBJ2-3	CSAYHIARQDTDTQYF	TGCAGTGCTTACCATATAGCGAGACAGGACACAGATACGCAGTATTTT
-	few	TRBV20-1	TRBJ1-2	CSATTLYSYGYTF	TGCAGTGCTACTACCTTATATTCCTATGGCTACACCTTC
-	many	TRBV6-1	TRBJ1-5	CASRDGAGVQPQHF	TGTGCCAGCAGGGATGGTGCAGGGGTTCAGCCCCAGCATTTT
-	many	TRBV14	TRBJ1-1	CASSTKPPWAEAFF	TGTGCCAGCAGCACTAAACCCCCATGGGCTGAAGCTTTCTTT
-	many	TRBV20-1	TRBJ2-6	CSARRASGANVLTF	TGCAGTGCTAGGCGGGCCTCTGGGGCCAACGTCCTGACTTTC
-	many	TRBV3-1	TRBJ2-7	CASSQDLAHSSYEQYF	TGTGCCAGCAGCCAAGACCTAGCGCATAGCTCCTACGAGCAGTACTTC
-	many	TRBV10-3	TRBJ1-5	CAISESGHNSNQPQHF	TGTGCCATCAGTGAGTCGGGACACAATAGCAATCAGCCCCAGCATTTT
-	many	TRBV2	TRBJ1-2	CASSESRVLGYTF	TGTGCCAGCAGTGAATCCAGGGTGCTTGGCTACACCTTC
-	many	TRBV5-6	TRBJ1-2	CASSLQGRNYGYTF	TGTGCCAGCAGCTTGCAGGGCCGAAACTATGGCTACACCTTC
-	few	TRBV20-1	TRBJ2-1	CSARDPDDFVTEQFF	TGCAGTGCTAGAGATCCGGACGACTTCGTCACTGAGCAGTTCTTC
-	many	TRBV18	TRBJ1-2	CASSLGTGTNYGYTF	TGTGCCAGCTCACTAGGGACGGGTACTAACTATGGCTACACCTTC
TRBD1	many	TRBV3-1	TRBJ2-7	CASSQEAQGAYEQYF	TGTGCCAGCAGCCAAGAGGCGCAGGGGGCGTACGAGCAGTACTTC
-	few	TRBV7-2	TRBJ2-2	CASSDPNGGPGTGELFF	TGTGCCAGCAGCGATCCGAACGGGGGGCCTGGTACCGGGGAGCTGTTTTTT
-	-	TRBV4-1	TRBJ2-7	CASSPGGRGNPPTTEQYF	TGCGCCAGCAGCCCCGGTGGGAGAGGGAACCCTCCAACCACCGAGCAGTACTTC
-	-	TRBV5-6	TRBJ2-7	CASSHGGAAYEQYF	TGTGCCAGCAGTCACGGAGGGGCTGCCTACGAGCAGTACTTC